The 3 T cell receptor beta chains presented below share a single source sample, sequenced in a study of T cells expressing NK-cell markers. Using the 5' RACE reads, TCRdb records one entry per CDR3 protein without DNA. The sample totals 550,000 or so distinct CDR3 sequences; its top ten clones hold around 3.3%. The sequencing sample was made of blood T cells: a sorted CD56 or NKG2C T cell subset, CD4+ or CD8+ T cells, or bulk PBMC T cells (not recorded which). The receptors here all came from a man aged 18 to 29 in good health.

This rearrangement joins TRBV6-1 to TRBJ2-5; without DNA, the TCRdb call of TRBD2 cannot be checked. The CDR3 loop spans 15 amino acids. CDR1 is MNHNS, CDR2 SASEGT, per germline. The CDR3 here is CASSLARDISETQYF.

The V and J genes are TRBV11-2 and TRBJ1-3. CDR1 and CDR2 (germline): SGHAT, FQNNGV. The CDR3 runs to 14 residues. This chain's CDR3 is CASSSAGPGNTIYF.

The chain combines TRBV6-2 or TRBV6-3 with TRBJ2-2; TCRdb reports TRBD1, a call that lacks DNA to check it against. Germline V gene data show CDR1 as MNHEY and CDR2 as SVGEGT. The CDR3 spans 16 residues. CDR3 region: CASSSPTGTPTGELFF.